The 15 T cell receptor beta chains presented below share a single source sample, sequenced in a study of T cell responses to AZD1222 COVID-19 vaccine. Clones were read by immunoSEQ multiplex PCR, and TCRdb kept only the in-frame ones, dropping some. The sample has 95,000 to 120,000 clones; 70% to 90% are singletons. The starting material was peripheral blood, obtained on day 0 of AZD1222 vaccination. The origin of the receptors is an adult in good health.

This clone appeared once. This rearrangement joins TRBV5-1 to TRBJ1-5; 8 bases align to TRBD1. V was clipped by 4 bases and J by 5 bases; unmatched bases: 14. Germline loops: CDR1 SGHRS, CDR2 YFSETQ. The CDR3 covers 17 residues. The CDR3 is CASSPGQGGTQYQPQHF. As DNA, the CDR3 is TGCGCCAGCAGCCCCGGACAGGGAGGAACCCAATATCAGCCCCAGCATTTT.

CDR3 sequence: CARVTGPDPGGLYEQFF. CDR3 coding DNA: TGTGCCAGAGTAACAGGCCCCGACCCAGGGGGGCTCTATGAGCAGTTCTTC. V and J are TRBV27 and TRBJ2-1, with TRBD1 as a possible D gene (7 bases). In germline, CDR1 is MNHEY, CDR2 SMNVEV (reference sequence). With 9 bases removed from V and 8 bases from J, the gap between germline ends came to 29 bases. This CDR3 spans 17 amino acids.

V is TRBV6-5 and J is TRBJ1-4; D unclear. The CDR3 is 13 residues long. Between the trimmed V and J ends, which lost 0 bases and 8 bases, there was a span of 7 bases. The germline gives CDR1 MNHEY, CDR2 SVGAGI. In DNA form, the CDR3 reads TGTGCCAGCAGTTACTCGACGGGAGAAAAACTGTTTTTT. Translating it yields CASSYSTGEKLFF.

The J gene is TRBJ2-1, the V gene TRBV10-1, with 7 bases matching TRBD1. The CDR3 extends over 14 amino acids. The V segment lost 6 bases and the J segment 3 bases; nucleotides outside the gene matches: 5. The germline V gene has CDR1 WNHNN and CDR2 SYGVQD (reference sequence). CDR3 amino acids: CASSKGAVYNEQFF. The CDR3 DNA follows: TGCGCCAGCAGCAAGGGGGCGGTCTACAATGAGCAGTTCTTC.

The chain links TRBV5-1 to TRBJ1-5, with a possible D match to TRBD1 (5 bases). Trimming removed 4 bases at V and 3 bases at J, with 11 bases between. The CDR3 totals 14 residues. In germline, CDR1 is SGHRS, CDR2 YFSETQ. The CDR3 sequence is CASSAGEANQPQHF. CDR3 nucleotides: TGCGCCAGCAGCGCGGGGGAAGCCAATCAGCCCCAGCATTTT.

CDR3 sequence: CASSPPVRGLEKLFF. Written as DNA, the CDR3 is TGTGCCAGCTCACCACCGGTCAGGGGGCTTGAAAAACTGTTTTTT. The J gene is TRBJ1-4, the V gene TRBV18, with 8 bases lining up with TRBD1. The germline CDR1 and CDR2 sequences are KGHSH and LQKENI. V was clipped by 0 bases and J by 7 bases; unmatched bases: 4. The CDR3 sequence is 15 residues long.

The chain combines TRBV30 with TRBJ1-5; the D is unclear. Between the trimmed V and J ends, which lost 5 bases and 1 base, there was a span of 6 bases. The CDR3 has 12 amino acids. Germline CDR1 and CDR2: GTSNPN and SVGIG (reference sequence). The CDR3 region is CAWGGSNQPQHF. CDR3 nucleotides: TGTGCCTGGGGAGGGAGCAATCAGCCCCAGCATTTT.

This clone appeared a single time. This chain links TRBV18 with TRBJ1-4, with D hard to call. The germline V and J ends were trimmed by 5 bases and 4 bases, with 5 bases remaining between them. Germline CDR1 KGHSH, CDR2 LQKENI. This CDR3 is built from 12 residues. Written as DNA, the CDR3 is TGTGCCAGCTCAGGGGTTAATGAAAAACTGTTTTTT. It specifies CASSGVNEKLFF. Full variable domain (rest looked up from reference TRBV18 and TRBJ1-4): NAGVMQNPRHLVRRRGQEARLRCSPMKGHSHVYWYRQLPEEGLKFMVYLQKENIIDESGMPKERFSAEFPKEGPSILRIQQVVRGDSAAYFCASSGVNEKLFFGSGTQLSVL.

The CDR3 nucleotides are TGTGCCAGTAGTTGGTCCCGGGACACCGGGGAGCTGTTTTTT. Its protein product is CASSWSRDTGELFF. V and J are TRBV19 and TRBJ2-2; no firm D call. In germline, CDR1 is LNHDA, CDR2 SQIVND (reference sequence). Between the trimmed V and J ends, which lost 5 bases and 3 bases, there was a span of 10 bases. This CDR3 is 14 amino acids long.

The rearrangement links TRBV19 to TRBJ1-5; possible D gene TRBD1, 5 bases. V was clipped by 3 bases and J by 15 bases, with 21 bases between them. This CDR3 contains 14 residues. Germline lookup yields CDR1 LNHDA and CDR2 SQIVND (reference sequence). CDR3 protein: CASSIPNSGTSRHF. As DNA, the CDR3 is TGTGCCAGTAGTATCCCAAACTCCGGGACGAGTCGGCATTTT.

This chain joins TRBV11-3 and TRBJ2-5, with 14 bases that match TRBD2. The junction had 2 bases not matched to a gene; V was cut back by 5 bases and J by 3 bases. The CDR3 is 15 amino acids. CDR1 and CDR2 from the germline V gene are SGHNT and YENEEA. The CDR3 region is CASSPGLAGEETQYF. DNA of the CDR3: TGTGCCAGCAGCCCGGGACTAGCGGGGGAAGAGACCCAGTACTTC.

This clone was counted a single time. CDR3 sequence: CASSQKSGSYNEQFF. The CDR3, as DNA: TGTGCCAGCAGTCAGAAAAGCGGGTCCTACAATGAGCAGTTCTTC. This rearrangement joins TRBV6-6 to TRBJ2-1; D may be TRBD2 (6 bases). The CDR3 sequence is 15 residues long. Germline CDR1 is MNHNY and CDR2 is SVGAGI (reference sequence). With 5 bases removed from V and 1 base from J, the gap between germline ends came to 12 bases.

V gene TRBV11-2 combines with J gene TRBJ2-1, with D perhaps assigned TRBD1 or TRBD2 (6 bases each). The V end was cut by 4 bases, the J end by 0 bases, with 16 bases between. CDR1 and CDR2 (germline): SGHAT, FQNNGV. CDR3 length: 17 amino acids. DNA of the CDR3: TGTGCCAGCAGCTACCGAAGGGGGGATAGCTCCTACAATGAGCAGTTCTTC. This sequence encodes CASSYRRGDSSYNEQFF. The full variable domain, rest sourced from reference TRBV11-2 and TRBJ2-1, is EAGVAQSPRYKIIEKRQSVAFWCNPISGHATLYWYQQILGQGPKLLIQFQNNGVVDDSQLPKDRFSAERLKGVDSTLKIQPAKLEDSAVYLCASSYRRGDSSYNEQFFGPGTRLTVL.

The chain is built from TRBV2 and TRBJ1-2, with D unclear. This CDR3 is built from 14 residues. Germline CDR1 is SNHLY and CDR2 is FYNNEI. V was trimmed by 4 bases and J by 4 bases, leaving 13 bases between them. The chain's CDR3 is CASSGGGILYGYTF. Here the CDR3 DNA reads TGTGCCAGCAGTGGCGGCGGCATCCTCTATGGCTACACCTTC.

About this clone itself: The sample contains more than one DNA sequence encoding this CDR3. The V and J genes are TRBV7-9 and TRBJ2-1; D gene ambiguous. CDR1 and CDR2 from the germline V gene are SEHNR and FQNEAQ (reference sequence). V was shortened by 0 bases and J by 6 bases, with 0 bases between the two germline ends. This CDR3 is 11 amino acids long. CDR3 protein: CASSLANEQFF. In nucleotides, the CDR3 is TGTGCCAGCAGCTTAGCCAATGAGCAGTTCTTC.